The 30 T cell receptor beta chains given below trace back to one sample, sequenced in a study of shared clonotypes between healthy human individuals. The assay was immunoSEQ multiplex PCR, and TCRdb's table has in-frame clones only and misses some. This table holds about half a million clones, about 74% found once. Sequenced input: PBMCs. The source of these receptors is a woman in her thirties or forties in good health. Some clones in this sample may be carry-over from other donors' samples.

This clone showed up many times. This rearrangement joins TRBV6-4 to TRBJ2-1; tentative D call: TRBD1 (5 bases). The CDR3 length is 13 residues. The V end was cut by 6 bases, the J end by 13 bases, with 19 bases between. CDR1 is MRHNA and CDR2 is SNTAGT in the germline V gene. The CDR3: CASRASRDGQQFF. For the CDR3, the DNA is TGTGCCAGCAGAGCCTCTAGAGACGGACAACAGTTCTTC.

Regarding this clone: Other DNA sequences of this sample code for an identical CDR3. This rearrangement joins TRBV11-2 to TRBJ2-7, with 7 bases that match TRBD2. The CDR3 totals 14 residues. V lost 1 base, J lost 2 bases, and 2 bases stayed unmatched. The V gene's germline CDR1 is SGHAT and CDR2 FQNNGV. As DNA, the CDR3 is TGTGCCAGCAGCTTAGGACTAGCTGCCTACGAGCAGTACTTC. Residues: CASSLGLAAYEQYF.

This clone showed up just a few times. This probably arose from a read error, given a far larger clone one base away. The identical CDR3 is also encoded by other nucleotide sequences in the sample. V and J are TRBV30 and TRBJ2-3; D is perhaps TRBD1 or TRBD2 (5 bases each). The germline V gene has CDR1 GTSNPN and CDR2 SVGIG (reference sequence). This CDR3 contains 15 residues. The CDR3 DNA is TGTGCCTGGAGTGAGGTGGGGACGGGCACGGATACGCAGTATTTT. It specifies CAWSEVGTGTDTQYF.

This clone was counted ten times or more. The chain joins TRBV2 to TRBJ1-1; 8 bases match TRBD1. Trimming removed 6 bases from V and 1 base from J; junction bases left unmatched: 1. This CDR3 contains 13 residues. Per germline, CDR1 SNHLY and CDR2 FYNNEI. This chain's CDR3 is CASSGQGNTEAFF. DNA for the CDR3: TGTGCCAGCAGCGGACAGGGGAACACTGAAGCTTTCTTT.

The chain joins TRBV7-8 to TRBJ2-1; D remains ambiguous. The CDR3 length is 13 residues. The V end was cut by 3 bases, the J end by 12 bases, with 15 bases between. Germline V gene sequence: CDR1 SGHVS, CDR2 FQNEAQ. DNA of the CDR3: TGTGCCAGCAGCTTCGACCCCTCAATGGGGCAGTTCTTC. Its translation: CASSFDPSMGQFF.

This clone has more than one count but fewer than ten. The DNA of the CDR3 is TGTGCCAGCAGTTACGCCCCACTAAACTATGGCTACACCTTC. This codes for CASSYAPLNYGYTF. The chain recombines TRBV6-5 with TRBJ1-2, with D uncertain. The germline V gene has CDR1 MNHEY and CDR2 SVGAGI. The V gene lost 2 bases and the J gene lost 2 bases, with 9 bases spanning the gap. The CDR3 runs 14 residues.

The rearrangement uses TRBV9 and TRBJ1-3; D is perhaps TRBD1 (5 bases). The V and J ends lost 3 bases and 4 bases respectively, with 14 bases between them. CDR1 and CDR2 from the germline V gene are SGDLS and YYNGEE. The CDR3 is 15 amino acids. Here the CDR3 reads CASSAFGGTGNTIYF. The CDR3 DNA follows: TGTGCCAGCAGCGCCTTCGGGGGTACAGGAAACACCATATATTTT.

This clone was recorded only once. The chain links TRBV28 to TRBJ1-4; TRBD1 aligns across 7 bases. CDR3 size: 15 residues. The germline V gene has CDR1 MDHEN and CDR2 SYDVKM. V lost 2 bases, J lost 7 bases, and 7 bases stayed unmatched. The CDR3 coding sequence is TGTGCCAGCAGTTTAGGGACAGCCGACGGTGAAAAACTGTTTTTT. Translated: CASSLGTADGEKLFF.

This chain uses TRBV7-9 with TRBJ1-1; TRBD1 might be the D (6 bases). The CDR3 extends over 14 amino acids. Germline V gene lookup returns CDR1 SEHNR and CDR2 FQNEAQ (reference sequence). Trimming cost V 3 bases and J 4 bases, with 12 bases left between them. The chain's CDR3 is CASSLGGESTEAFF. The CDR3 nucleotides are TGTGCCAGCAGCTTGGGGGGCGAGAGCACTGAAGCTTTCTTT.

The chain combines TRBV7-2 with TRBJ2-5, with TRBD2 matching 15 bases. The junction had 3 bases not matched to a gene; V was cut back by 1 base and J by 3 bases. CDR1 and CDR2 from the germline V gene are SGHTA and FQGNSA. The CDR3 consists of 17 residues. The CDR3 protein is CASSLVGTSGRKETQYF. The CDR3 DNA reads as TGTGCCAGCAGCTTAGTGGGGACTAGCGGGAGGAAAGAGACCCAGTACTTC.

On this clone: A far more abundant clone sits one base away, making this likely a read error. The V gene is TRBV4-3, the J gene TRBJ2-2; 7 bases line up with TRBD2. From germline, CDR1 is LGHNA and CDR2 YSLEER. The CDR3 consists of 16 residues. In DNA form, the CDR3 reads TGCGCCAGCAGCCAAGATACGCTGGGAGGGCCCGGGGAGCTGTCTTTT. It codes for CASSQDTLGGPGELSF.

Only one count was recorded for this clone. Compared with germline, one end of the junction differs, possibly owing to a read error. The genes are TRBV7-7 and TRBJ2-2, with 13 nucleotides matching TRBD2. The CDR3 totals 16 residues. The germline CDR1 and CDR2 sequences are SSHAT and FNYEAQ (reference sequence). The CDR3 region has the DNA TGTGCTAGCAGCCCACGGACTAGCGGGAGACACGGGGAGCTGTTTTTT. Residues: CASSPRTSGRHGELFF.

Regarding this clone: A read error may explain this, as a much larger clone is one base away. CDR3: CASSDGLRTQLVSNSPLHF. DNA of the CDR3: TGTGCCAGCAGTGACGGTCTTCGGACCCAGCTAGTCTCAAATTCACCCCTCCACTTT. J is TRBJ1-6 and V is TRBV6-1; D call uncertain. Trimming left V 3 bases short and J 7 bases short, with 25 bases between. The length of the CDR3 is 19 residues. Germline CDR1 is MNHNS and CDR2 is SASEGT.

This clone showed up just a few times. This rearrangement joins TRBV7-8 to TRBJ2-7; the D gene is possibly TRBD2 (5 bases). The CDR3 runs 15 residues. Germline values: CDR1 SGHVS, CDR2 FQNEAQ. The V gene lost 5 bases and the J gene lost 1 base, with 15 bases spanning the gap. The CDR3 is CASSPRAGTSYEQYF. DNA for the CDR3: TGTGCCAGCAGCCCAAGGGCGGGTACATCCTACGAGCAGTACTTC.

Turning to this clone: It is likely a read error: a sequence one base away is far more abundant. Other DNA sequences in the same sample also yield this CDR3. The rearrangement joins TRBV5-1 to TRBJ1-1; the D gene is possibly TRBD1 (5 bases). CDR1 and CDR2 from the germline V gene are SGHRS and YFSETQ. The CDR3 contains 13 residues. This chain's CDR3 is CASSPTGNTEAFF. The CDR3 coding sequence is TGCGCTAGCAGCCCCACAGGGAACACTGAAGCTTTCTTT.

This clone was recorded at least ten times. The gene calls are TRBV27 and TRBJ1-4; TRBD1 is a possible D gene (5 bases). The CDR3 is 14 residues long. CDR1 is MNHEY, CDR2 SMNVEV, per germline (reference sequence). Trimming cost V 6 bases and J 4 bases, with 12 bases left between them. CDR3 nucleotides: TGTGCCAGCAGGGTGAGGGGCTATAATGAAAAACTGTTTTTT. Protein: CASRVRGYNEKLFF.

The chain employs TRBV18 and TRBJ1-1, with a weak D call TRBD1 (6 bases). V gave up 4 bases and J gave up 4 bases, with 10 bases separating them. The CDR3 covers 13 residues. CDR1 and CDR2 from the germline V gene are KGHSH and LQKENI. CDR3: CASSQGVGTEAFF. The CDR3 region has the DNA TGTGCCAGCTCACAGGGGGTAGGCACTGAAGCTTTCTTT.

The chain couples TRBV6-5 to TRBJ2-3; D call uncertain. The V end lost 0 bases, the J end lost 8 bases, and 9 bases lay between the germline ends. The CDR3 extends over 13 amino acids. CDR1 and CDR2 (germline): MNHEY, SVGAGI. CDR3 region: CASSYSKLTTQYF. CDR3 sequence (DNA): TGTGCCAGCAGTTACTCGAAACTAACTACGCAGTATTTT.

The rearrangement links TRBV30 to TRBJ2-7; D remains ambiguous. CDR3 length: 11 amino acids. The V end lost 5 bases, the J end lost 2 bases, and 7 bases lay between the germline ends. CDR1 and CDR2 from the germline V gene are GTSNPN and SVGIG (reference sequence). In DNA form, the CDR3 reads TGTGCCTGGGCTAATCCCTACGAGCAGTACTTC. Translation gives CAWANPYEQYF.

This chain uses TRBV6-5 with TRBJ2-7; 9 bases match TRBD1. V lost 0 bases to trimming and J lost 6 bases; unmatched junction nucleotides: 9. CDR3 size: 16 residues. CDR1 MNHEY and CDR2 SVGAGI come from the germline V gene. CDR3 amino acids: CASSYSKGTGMREQYF. DNA for the CDR3: TGTGCCAGCAGTTACTCGAAGGGGACAGGGATGCGCGAGCAGTACTTC.

The CDR3, as DNA: TGTGCCAGCAGTGACGGGACAGGGATTTCCTACGAGCAGTACTTC. It codes for CASSDGTGISYEQYF. This chain connects TRBV2 to TRBJ2-7, with 9 bases identical to TRBD1. V was pared by 3 bases and J by 1 base, with 4 bases of the junction left unmatched. Germline assignment: CDR1 SNHLY and CDR2 FYNNEI. This CDR3 comprises 15 residues.

In the case of this clone: With a much larger clone just one base away, this may be a read error. This chain links TRBV2 with TRBJ2-3; unclear D gene. The CDR3 is made up of 13 amino acids. Trimming removed 3 bases at V and 8 bases at J, with 12 bases between. Germline-derived CDR1 and CDR2 are SNHLY and FYNNEI. The CDR3 reads CASSEGNRGTQYF. The DNA of the CDR3 is TGTGCCAGCAGTGAGGGAAACAGAGGTACGCAGTATTTT.

This sequence joins TRBV18 and TRBJ2-7; perhaps D is TRBD1 or TRBD2 (5 bases each). The CDR3 has 14 amino acids. Trimming removed 2 bases from V and 6 bases from J, with 14 bases in between. Per the germline V gene, CDR1 is KGHSH and CDR2 is LQKENI. The CDR3 region has the DNA TGTGCCAGCTCACCAACCTCGTGGGGGATCGAGCAGTACTTC. This encodes CASSPTSWGIEQYF.

With respect to this clone: The sample contains more than one DNA sequence encoding this CDR3. The chain uses TRBV6-6 and TRBJ1-5; D gene uncertain. Trimming pared 3 bases from V and 0 bases from J, leaving 3 bases between. This CDR3 spans 13 amino acids. The germline V gene has CDR1 MNHNY and CDR2 SVGAGI (reference sequence). The CDR3 region is CASSYGSNQPQHF. As DNA, the CDR3 is TGTGCCAGCAGTTATGGTAGCAATCAGCCCCAGCATTTT.

The CDR3 reads CASVTSSYEQYF. CDR3 in DNA: TGTGCCAGCGTGACTAGTTCCTACGAGCAGTACTTC. The V and J genes are TRBV28 and TRBJ2-7; perhaps TRBD2 as D (6 bases). The V gene's germline CDR1 is MDHEN and CDR2 SYDVKM. The CDR3 loop spans 12 amino acids. Trimming shortened V by 8 bases and J by 1 base, and 9 bases separated the two germline ends.

The chain recombines TRBV27 with TRBJ2-7, with 9 bases fitting TRBD1. This CDR3 contains 15 residues. J was trimmed by 0 bases and V by 4 bases; bases with no gene match: 4. Germline assignment: CDR1 MNHEY and CDR2 SMNVEV (reference sequence). This chain's CDR3 is CASSSWDRASYEQYF. DNA for the CDR3: TGTGCCAGCAGTTCCTGGGACAGGGCCTCCTACGAGCAGTACTTC.

This clone was counted at least ten times. The chain couples TRBV9 to TRBJ1-2; 8 bases map to TRBD1. CDR1 SGDLS and CDR2 YYNGEE come from the germline V gene. The V segment lost 2 bases and the J segment 2 bases; nucleotides outside the gene matches: 5. The CDR3 totals 15 residues. CDR3 sequence: CASSVGDRHNYGYTF. CDR3 coding DNA: TGTGCCAGCAGCGTGGGGGACAGGCACAACTATGGCTACACCTTC.

The chain carries TRBV6-5 and TRBJ1-3, with a tentative D call TRBD1 (5 bases). This CDR3 has 15 amino acids. Per germline, CDR1 MNHEY and CDR2 SVGAGI. Trimming removed 2 bases at V and 3 bases at J, with 11 bases between. The CDR3 region has the DNA TGTGCCAGCAGTTACGGAGGGGTTTTTGGAAACACCATATATTTT. Translating gives CASSYGGVFGNTIYF.

The chain has TRBV7-3 and TRBJ2-7; the match to TRBD2 covers 9 bases. Germline V gives CDR1 SGHTA, CDR2 FQGTGA. Trimming at V came to 4 bases and at J to 7 bases, leaving 8 bases not matched to a gene. There are 14 residues in the CDR3. CDR3 residues: CASSWGSGSREQYF. In DNA form, the CDR3 reads TGTGCCAGCAGCTGGGGTAGCGGGAGTCGAGAGCAGTACTTC.

For this clone: A much larger clone differs from this one at a single base, so this may be a read error. V gene TRBV11-2 combines with J gene TRBJ2-7; D is unclear. This CDR3 spans 11 amino acids. Trimming removed 1 base from V and 5 bases from J, with 3 bases in between. Germline V lookup: CDR1 SGHAT, CDR2 FQNNGV. The DNA for the CDR3 is TGTGCCAGCAGCTTAGGAAACGAGCAGTACTTC. This codes for CASSLGNEQYF.